This T cell receptor beta chain came from a study of Ad26.COV2.S vaccination and SARS-CoV-2 variants (dated by TCRdb to 2020 to 2023). Describing the broader study: Donors in the vaccine arm were drawn from COV1001, a multicentre, randomized, double-blind, placebo-controlled phase I-IIa trial testing Ad26.COV2.S in healthy adults. Dosing of Ad26.COV2.S was intramuscular, at either 5x10^10 or 1x10^11 viral particles, delivered as one shot or as two shots spaced 56 days apart. TCRbeta repertoire sequencing was used to assess the specificity and breadth of SARS-CoV-2-reactive T cell receptors after Ad26.COV2.S vaccination. A total of some 30 samples were included in the TCR-sequenced set, comprising 19 Ad26.COV2.S vaccine recipients, 5 placebo recipients and 8 SARS-CoV-2 convalescent individuals. Trial participants were randomized into five groups of five, in which low-dose or high-dose Ad26.COV2.S was given once or twice, or placebo was given on both occasions. Investigators remained blinded to trial group allocation during experiments and outcome assessment. Overall study results and their limits: Spike-specific TCR breadth was higher in Ad26.COV2.S recipients than in placebo recipients (P = 0.0014). After vaccination, substantial breadth of spike-specific CD8+ and CD4+ T cell responses was reported. The study was not powered for comparison of responses between vaccine doses or regimens. Vaccine and placebo recipients had comparable non-spike TCR breadth, which fits with the vaccine containing only spike. The authors noted that the TCR breadth and depth analyses may have underestimated total T cell responses.

The CDR3 spans 13 residues, from the cysteine through the phenylalanine. Left in the record is the CDR3 DNA by itself, 39 bases read in frame from the first base. The germline ends are 10 bases apart after V is trimmed by 6 bases and J by 4 bases. CDR1 and CDR2, looked up from the germline V gene, are MDHEN and SYDVKM. This clone was counted once. Its antigen is not yet known. No base qualities exist here, and no much larger clone lies one base off it. What this sample's treatment or condition label stands for: 15 to 20 received Ad26.COV2.S at low or high dose, single or two shots; about 5 received placebo; per-sample allocation not given. Repertoires of vaccine and placebo recipients were sequenced from samples taken on day 63 after the first injection. In Cohort 1b, around 25 adults aged 18-55 years were enrolled at a single site in Boston, USA, between 29 July and 7 August 2020. As a vaccine, Ad26.COV2.S was a replication-incompetent adenovirus type 26 vector that expressed a prefusion-stabilized SARS-CoV-2 spike protein derived from the original Wuhan strain.

The immunoSEQ Assay was used to sequence TCRbeta CDR3 regions. After extraction, genomic DNA underwent amplification by bias-controlled multiplex PCR, followed by high-throughput sequencing. From the authors' description of their analysis: Collapsing and filtering of sequences were performed to quantify the absolute abundance of each unique TCRbeta CDR3 region. T cell fraction was estimated by normalizing TCRbeta template counts to usable DNA, which was measured by amplifying reference genes present in all nucleated cells. Repertoire TCRs were annotated as SARS-CoV-2-specific by exact matching of V gene, CDR3 amino acid sequence and J gene to a known reactive TCR set. The reference SARS-CoV-2 TCR set came from MIRA and was filtered for enrichment in COVID-19-positive ImmuneCODE repertoires, removing public or cross-reactive TCRs. Using the MIRA antigens, annotated TCRs were further analysed by specific ORF or by position within an ORF. Depth was the summed frequency of annotated unique rearrangements, while breadth was defined as annotated unique rearrangements over total unique productive rearrangements. Group comparisons of TCR breadth used two-sided Wilcoxon rank-sum tests. As stored in TCRdb, this immuneACCESS dataset retains in-frame rearrangements with V and J assigned. A fraction of the clones does not appear; measured against another copy, unresolved V genes explain less than half of the discrepancy, and the remainder lacks a known reason. V, J and clone size reflect that table, while D and trimming were determined from the DNA. The sample table shows hundreds of thousands of clones, and 86% are seen once. The top ten hold about 11% of the sample.

Sequencing was performed on peripheral blood, taken in a trial of Ad26.COV2.S vaccine versus placebo. This receptor was taken from a person between 18 and 60 years old who received the Ad26.COV2.S COVID-19 vaccine or a placebo. The sequence is built from TRBV28 and TRBJ1-5, with no D gene named confidently. DNA sequence: TGTGCCAGCAGCCAACAAGTAAATCAGCCCCAGCATTTT. This is translated as CASSQQVNQPQHF.